The rows below give T cell receptor beta chains drawn from one sample of a study of shared clonotypes between healthy human individuals. Some clones are missing from TCRdb's copy, which holds only in-frame ones; the method was immunoSEQ multiplex PCR. The sample yields more than 2,000,000 clones, approximately 93% seen once. Sequencing was carried out using naive CD4+ T cells from PBMCs. The receptor source for this set is a man between 18 and 29 years old in good health. Some clones in this sample may be carry-over from other donors' samples. Each CDR3 is given with its conserved first and last residue. A D gene is named only where the DNA matches it firmly. A row's size may be missing; if present it is once, few, many or a size class.

d_call j_call v_call clone_size cdr3_aa cdr3_nt
- TRBJ2-7 TRBV4-1 - CASSQETVPSYEQYF TGCGCCAGCAGCCAAGAAACAGTGCCTTCCTACGAGCAGTACTTC
- TRBJ2-4 TRBV6-6 few CASSYGHRKNIQYF TGTGCCAGCAGTTATGGCCACCGCAAAAACATTCAGTACTTC
- TRBJ2-1 TRBV5-1 - CASSLDSNEQFF TGCGCCAGCAGCTTGGACAGCAATGAGCAGTTCTTC
TRBD2 TRBJ2-5 TRBV19 - CASSTVAGGPGETQYF TGTGCCAGTAGTACCGTAGCGGGAGGGCCGGGGGAGACCCAGTACTTC
- TRBJ2-4 TRBV11-2 - CASSLVGDPNIQYF TGTGCCAGCAGCTTAGTGGGGGATCCGAACATTCAGTACTTC
TRBD2 TRBJ2-7 TRBV27 - CASALAGSNEQYF TGTGCCAGCGCGCTAGCGGGGAGTAACGAGCAGTACTTC
- TRBJ2-5 TRBV11-3 - CASSFREETQYF TGTGCCAGCAGCTTCCGGGAGGAGACCCAGTACTTC
TRBD1 TRBJ2-7 TRBV27 - CASRPTGQGKYEQYF TGTGCCAGCAGACCTACGGGACAGGGAAAATACGAGCAGTACTTC
- TRBJ1-3 TRBV4-1 - CASSQDTLTGKSLGNTIYF TGCGCCAGCAGCCAAGATACCTTAACAGGAAAATCTCTCGGAAACACCATATATTTT
- TRBJ2-7 TRBV28 - CASSLQGPPSDEQYF TGTGCCAGCAGTTTACAGGGACCTCCTAGCGACGAGCAGTACTTC
TRBD2 TRBJ2-3 TRBV30 once CAWDWTSGRDTQYF TGTGCCTGGGACTGGACTAGCGGGAGAGATACGCAGTATTTT
- TRBJ1-4 TRBV30 - CAWSPLGGGEKLFF TGTGCCTGGAGCCCGCTGGGGGGCGGCGAAAAACTGTTTTTT
- TRBJ1-4 TRBV5-1 - CASSGTINEKLFF TGCGCCAGCAGCGGGACGATTAATGAAAAACTGTTTTTT
TRBD1 TRBJ1-5 TRBV2 few CASSETGAQPQHF TGTGCCAGCAGTGAGACAGGGGCTCAGCCCCAGCATTTT
- TRBJ1-2 TRBV6-5 - CASSPRANYGYTF TGTGCCAGCAGTCCCAGAGCTAACTATGGCTACACCTTC
- TRBJ2-7 TRBV20-1 - CSASRRHEQYF TGCAGTGCTTCCCGGCGGCACGAGCAGTACTTC
- TRBJ2-2 TRBV11-2 - CASSLGFQRGLGSTGELFF TGTGCCAGCAGCTTAGGCTTCCAAAGGGGCCTGGGGAGCACCGGGGAGCTGTTTTTT
- TRBJ1-1 TRBV14 - CASSPIEVGHERVNTEAFF TGTGCCAGCAGCCCTATCGAGGTGGGGCATGAACGAGTGAACACTGAAGCTTTCTTT
- TRBJ1-1 TRBV5-1 - CASSLAGTNGDTEAFF TGCGCCAGCAGCTTGGCCGGGACAAATGGGGACACTGAAGCTTTCTTT
TRBD1 TRBJ2-1 TRBV5-1 - CASSTTGGNERQFF TGCGCCAGCAGCACTACAGGGGGCAACGAGCGGCAGTTCTTC
TRBD2 TRBJ2-1 TRBV7-9 - CASRQLAVHYNEQFF TGTGCCAGCAGACAACTAGCGGTTCACTACAATGAGCAGTTCTTC
- TRBJ2-2 TRBV28 - CASTPGGRSGELFF TGTGCCAGCACCCCTGGGGGGAGATCCGGGGAGCTGTTTTTT
TRBD1 TRBJ2-2 TRBV7-9 once CASSPPATGARTGELFF TGTGCCAGCAGCCCCCCGGCCACAGGGGCTAGAACCGGGGAGCTGTTTTTT
- TRBJ2-7 TRBV6-1 - CASSSTQGAEQYF TGTGCCAGCAGTTCCACACAGGGAGCTGAGCAGTACTTC
- TRBJ2-6 TRBV19 - CASSRGRDKGSGANVLTF TGTGCCAGTAGTAGGGGCCGGGACAAAGGGTCTGGGGCCAACGTCCTGACTTTC
TRBD1 TRBJ1-4 TRBV28 - CASSKGGPNEKLFF TGTGCCAGCAGTAAAGGGGGCCCAAATGAAAAACTGTTTTTT
- TRBJ1-5 TRBV28 - CASSLPGSNQPQHF TGTGCCAGCAGTTTACCGGGGAGCAATCAGCCCCAGCATTTT
- TRBJ1-5 TRBV19 - CASTHGNWARGKGPQPQHF TGTGCCAGTACCCACGGCAACTGGGCACGCGGTAAGGGACCTCAGCCCCAGCATTTT
- TRBJ2-7 TRBV29-1 - CSVAQGGYEQYF TGCAGCGTGGCTCAGGGAGGATACGAGCAGTACTTC
- TRBJ1-2 TRBV7-9 few CAALERGRDYGYTF TGTGCCGCCCTGGAGAGGGGACGGGACTATGGCTACACCTTC
TRBD1 TRBJ2-2 TRBV11-3 - CASSLGTGASTGELFF TGTGCCAGCAGCTTAGGGACAGGGGCCAGCACCGGGGAGCTGTTTTTT
- TRBJ2-1 TRBV7-3 - CASSLLARRQGYNEQFF TGTGCCAGCAGCTTACTAGCCCGCCGGCAGGGCTACAATGAGCAGTTCTTC
- TRBJ1-4 TRBV15 - CATSRGGKGEKLFF TGTGCCACCAGCAGAGGAGGGAAAGGTGAAAAACTGTTTTTT
TRBD2 TRBJ2-7 TRBV27 - CASSRLLAGGPREQYF TGTGCCAGCAGTCGATTACTAGCGGGAGGGCCCCGGGAGCAGTACTTC
- TRBJ2-3 TRBV18 - CASSRAGTGYSHWGTDTQYF TGTGCCAGCTCACGGGCGGGCACAGGGTATTCGCACTGGGGCACAGATACGCAGTATTTT
- TRBJ1-5 TRBV5-6 - CASSLRTAPVNQPQHF TGTGCCAGCAGCTTAAGGACAGCCCCAGTCAATCAGCCCCAGCATTTT
- TRBJ2-7 TRBV28 - CASSAGTPTPYEQYF TGTGCCAGCAGTGCTGGGACTCCGACCCCCTACGAGCAGTACTTC